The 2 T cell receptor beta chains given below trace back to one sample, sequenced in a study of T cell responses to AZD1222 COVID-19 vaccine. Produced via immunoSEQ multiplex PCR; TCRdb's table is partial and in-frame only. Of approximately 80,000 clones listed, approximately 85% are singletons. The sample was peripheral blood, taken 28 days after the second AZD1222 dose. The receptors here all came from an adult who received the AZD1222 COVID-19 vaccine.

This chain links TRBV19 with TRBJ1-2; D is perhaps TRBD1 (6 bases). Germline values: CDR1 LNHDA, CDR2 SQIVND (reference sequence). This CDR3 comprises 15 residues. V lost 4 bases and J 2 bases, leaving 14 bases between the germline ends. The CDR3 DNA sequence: TGTGCCAGTAGTAGTACAAGGGGGTTAAACTATGGCTACACCTTC. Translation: CASSSTRGLNYGYTF. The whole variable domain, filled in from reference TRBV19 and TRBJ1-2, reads DGGITQSPKYLFRKEGQNVTLSCEQNLNHDAMYWYRQDPGQGLRLIYYSQIVNDFQKGDIAEGYSVSREKKESFPLTVTSAQKNPTAFYLCASSSTRGLNYGYTFGSGTRLTVV.

CDR3 nucleotide sequence: TGTGCCAGCGGCTACCATAGTGGAGGGGCCTACGAGCAGTACTTC. It is translated as CASGYHSGGAYEQYF. The V call is TRBV27, the J call TRBJ2-7; D may be TRBD2 (6 bases). Germline CDR1 is MNHEY and CDR2 is SMNVEV (reference sequence). The CDR3 covers 15 residues. Trimming left V 8 bases short and J 2 bases short, with 19 bases between.